The sequence of this T cell receptor beta chain was determined in a study of early T cells in non-severe SARS-CoV-2 infection. This CDR3 region has 14 residues. Trimming left V 3 bases short and J 2 bases short, with 12 bases between. Germline assignment: CDR1 SGDLS and CDR2 YYNGEE. Unique molecular identifiers (one per individual cDNA molecule) were attached. TCRdb used MiXCR to reprocess the 5' RACE reads, holding one entry per CDR3 protein. The sample records approximately 80,000 distinct CDR3 sequences, less than 15% being singletons. This clonotype was found a few times. The origin of this receptor is an adult who was a healthcare worker with PCR-confirmed SARS-CoV-2 infection or an uninfected control (not recorded which). The specimen was whole blood. The chain is built from TRBV9 and TRBJ2-7; no clear D gene. CDR3 DNA: TGTGCCAGCAGCGACGACGGACCTGCCTACGAGCAGTACTTC. Protein: CASSDDGPAYEQYF.